This T cell receptor beta chain was sequenced for a study of T cells in Graves' hyperthyroidism and ophthalmopathy. Study-level findings and limits: The majority of expanded thyroid clonotypes above 0.001 also appeared in blood. Ophthalmopathy, as predicted by the model, came a median 6.5 months after the prediction.

Trimming cost V 3 bases and J 4 bases, with 13 bases left between them. This CDR3 has 16 amino acids. Per germline, CDR1 LGHDT and CDR2 YNNKEL (reference sequence). TCR beta CDR3 region amplification was performed from RNA transcripts. RT-PCR in the first round (using the HTBI primer set) targeted the TCR CDR3. Each CDR3 protein is one row after TCRdb ran MiXCR on the multiplex PCR reads. Of hundreds of thousands of distinct CDR3 sequences in the sample, less than 20% are singletons; the top ten hold about 35%. Only a few counts were recorded for this clonotype. What it binds is not known. Patients affected by ophthalmopathy presented a Clinical Activity Score of at least 3, a NOSPECS grade of at least 4, and disease duration below 3 months.

The sequenced material came from blood. The clonotype comes from a man aged 50 or older with Graves' ophthalmopathy. The rearrangement joins TRBV3-1 to TRBJ2-6, with D possibly matching TRBD1 (6 bases). As DNA, the CDR3 is TGTGCCAGCAGCCATCCAGGGGCGCAAGGGGCCAACGTCCTGACTTTC. Translating gives CASSHPGAQGANVLTF.